This entry features one TCR beta chain sequence. Trimming took 4 bases from V and 4 from J; bases not matched to a gene: 4. The V gene's germline CDR1 is SEHNR and CDR2 FQNEAQ (reference sequence). The CDR3 consists of 14 residues. These data originate in a study of blood T cell repertoires in COVID-19. Profiled with immunoSEQ multiplex PCR; TCRdb holds only in-frame clones, not every one. The sample lists over 250,000 clones, about 85% occurring once. The sample taken for sequencing was peripheral blood. The sequence was collected from a human donor in a cohort sampled during active COVID-19. This chain connects TRBV7-9 to TRBJ2-3; TRBD2 matches at 8 bases. Here the CDR3 reads CASSWGLEADTQYF. The CDR3 DNA reads TGTGCCAGCAGCTGGGGACTAGAGGCAGATACGCAGTATTTT. The variable domain in full, completed from reference TRBV7-9 and TRBJ2-3, reads DTGVSQNPRHKITKRGQNVTFRCDPISEHNRLYWYRQTLGQGPEFLTYFQNEAQLEKSRLLSDRFSAERPKGSFSTLEIQRTEQGDSAMYLCASSWGLEADTQYFGPGTRLTVL.